The rows below give T cell receptor beta chains drawn from one sample of a study of high-grade serous ovarian cancer treatment subgroups. Here immunoSEQ multiplex PCR was the method, and the copy in TCRdb shows in-frame clones only, minus some. The table lists around 4,500 clones, approximately 71% of them singletons. Specimen: tumor tissue. Source of these receptors: a human donor with high-grade serous ovarian cancer. Both conserved end residues are part of each CDR3. D genes are given only for firm matches. Clone size is not always given. Where it is, it says once, few, many or a class for expanded clones.

d_gene	v_gene	len	abundance	j_gene	CDR3nt	CDR3aa
-	TRBV10-2	15	-	TRBJ1-6	TGCGCCAGCAGCGATGCTGGAGGTTCTAATTCACCCCTCCACTTT	CASSDAGGSNSPLHF
TRBD1	TRBV6-1	14	-	TRBJ2-5	TGTGCCAGCAGTGAAGGTCACAGGGGGAAGACCCAGTACTTC	CASSEGHRGKTQYF
TRBD1	TRBV6-1	13	-	TRBJ2-3	TGTGCCAGCAGGGGACAGGGGGCAGATACGCAGTATTTT	CASRGQGADTQYF
TRBD1	TRBV18	15	-	TRBJ1-1	TGTGCCAGCTCCCGAGGACAGGGGGCGGGAACTGAAGCTTTCTTT	CASSRGQGAGTEAFF
-	TRBV7-2	12	-	TRBJ1-1	TGTGCCAGCAGCCCCACACCCGGGGAAGCTTTCTTT	CASSPTPGEAFF
TRBD2	TRBV19	16	-	TRBJ2-7	TGTGCCAGTAGTGCACTAGCGGGAGGGGGCTCCTACGAGCAGTACTTC	CASSALAGGGSYEQYF
TRBD1	TRBV7-6	15	-	TRBJ2-6	TGTGCCAGCGCAAAGGGGGCCTCTGGGGCCAACGTCCTGACTTTC	CASAKGASGANVLTF
-	TRBV5-1	16	few	TRBJ1-1	TGCGCCAGCAGCTTCGGGATAGGCAGTATCGACACTGAAGCTTTCTTT	CASSFGIGSIDTEAFF
-	TRBV7-9	17	-	TRBJ1-4	TGTGCCAGCAGCCGTCTCGAAGACGTTACAACTAATGAAAAACTGTTTTTT	CASSRLEDVTTNEKLFF
-	TRBV5-5	13	-	TRBJ2-1	TGTGCCAGCAGCTTAATCCAGAACAATGAGCAGTTCTTC	CASSLIQNNEQFF
-	TRBV6-5	14	-	TRBJ2-4	TGTGCCAGCAGTTACGGGGGGCACGAAAACATTCAGTACTTC	CASSYGGHENIQYF
TRBD2	TRBV4-1	17	-	TRBJ2-5	TGCGCCAGCAGCCAAGTTCCGGGACTAGCGGGAGGAGAGACCCAGTACTTC	CASSQVPGLAGGETQYF
TRBD1	TRBV7-2	17	-	TRBJ2-6	TGTGCCAGCAGCCCCGGGACAGGGAACAGTGGGGCCAACGTCCTGACTTTC	CASSPGTGNSGANVLTF
-	TRBV9	14	few	TRBJ1-1	TGTGCCAGCAGCGGCGACAGTAAGTCCACTGAAGCTTTCTTT	CASSGDSKSTEAFF
TRBD1	TRBV18	14	few	TRBJ1-2	TGTGCCAGCTCACCACGAACAGGGGCCGATGGCTACACCTTC	CASSPRTGADGYTF
-	TRBV6-5	14	-	TRBJ2-1	TGTGCCAGCAGTTACGGGACCACCTACAATGAGCAGTTCTTC	CASSYGTTYNEQFF
-	TRBV6-5	14	-	TRBJ1-2	TGTGCCAGCAGTTCCTCAGACAGGTTCGGGAGCTACACCTTC	CASSSSDRFGSYTF
TRBD2	TRBV7-2	15	-	TRBJ2-7	TGTGCCAGCAGTAGGACTAGCGGGAGTAATTACGAGCAGTACTTC	CASSRTSGSNYEQYF
-	TRBV29-1	13	-	TRBJ1-1	TGCAGCGTCATGCTGGCGGTGAACACTGAAGCTTTCTTT	CSVMLAVNTEAFF
-	TRBV5-1	14	-	TRBJ2-1	TGCGCCAGCAGCTTGGAGATTGGAACCAATGAGCAGTTCTTC	CASSLEIGTNEQFF
-	TRBV9	14	-	TRBJ2-3	TGTGCCAGCAGCGAACTACCCCGCACAGATACGCAGTATTTT	CASSELPRTDTQYF
-	TRBV7-2	15	-	TRBJ2-1	TGTGCCAGCAGCCTTACAGGGAGGGCCTACAATGAGCAGTTCTTC	CASSLTGRAYNEQFF
-	TRBV7-8	16	once	TRBJ1-1	TGTGCCAGCAGCTTAGTGGTGATAGGGAAGGTCACTGAAGCTTTCTTT	CASSLVVIGKVTEAFF
-	TRBV2	14	few	TRBJ1-1	TGTGCCAGCAGTCCAACAGGAATGAACACTGAAGCTTTCTTT	CASSPTGMNTEAFF
-	TRBV30	14	-	TRBJ2-3	TGTGCCTGGAGGAGTCTAGCTAGCACAGATACGCAGTATTTT	CAWRSLASTDTQYF
TRBD2	TRBV7-8	15	-	TRBJ2-7	TGTGCCAGCAGCTTATGGGCGGGAGGCCCTGAAGAGCAGTACTTC	CASSLWAGGPEEQYF
-	TRBV6-6	15	-	TRBJ1-2	TGTGCCAGCAGTTACTCGATGGGCTCTAACTATGGCTACACCTTC	CASSYSMGSNYGYTF
-	TRBV19	15	-	TRBJ2-1	TGTGCCAGTACCCGAAAGACTGGTTCCTACAATGAGCAGTTCTTC	CASTRKTGSYNEQFF
TRBD1	TRBV30	14	-	TRBJ1-5	TGTGCCTGGAAGGACAGGGATAGCAATCAGCCCCAGCATTTT	CAWKDRDSNQPQHF
-	TRBV19	14	once	TRBJ2-1	TGTGCCAGTAGTATTACGGGGACCCTCGATGAGCAGTTCTTC	CASSITGTLDEQFF
-	TRBV29-1	14	-	TRBJ2-3	TGCAGCGGATGTAGAGGATTTTGCGCAGATACGCAGTATTTT	CSGCRGFCADTQYF
TRBD1	TRBV4-2	15	-	TRBJ2-5	TGTGCCAGCAGCCACGGGACAGCGCGCCAAGAGACCCAGTACTTC	CASSHGTARQETQYF
-	TRBV7-9	16	-	TRBJ1-3	TGTGCCAGCAGCCCCCCCCATAAAGACCCCGGAAACACCATATATTTT	CASSPPHKDPGNTIYF
-	TRBV10-3	14	-	TRBJ1-1	TGTGCCTCTAATCCGGGGGAAATGAACACTGAAGCTTTCTTT	CASNPGEMNTEAFF
TRBD2	TRBV9	14	-	TRBJ2-1	TGTGCCAGCAGCGTTGGGACTAGGGACGGTGAGCAGTTCTTC	CASSVGTRDGEQFF
-	TRBV18	16	-	TRBJ1-2	TGTGCCAGCTCACCACCGAAGGGGCCTATTAACTATGGCTACACCTTC	CASSPPKGPINYGYTF
-	TRBV27	13	-	TRBJ1-1	TGTGCCAGCAGCCCCGACAGCTCCGCTGAAGCTTTCTTT	CASSPDSSAEAFF
TRBD1	TRBV6-4	14	once	TRBJ1-2	TGTGCCAGCAGTGACGGGACAGGGGATTTTGGCTACACCTTC	CASSDGTGDFGYTF
-	TRBV9	16	-	TRBJ2-3	TGTGCCAGCACCCCAGGCAGCCCGATTAGCACAGATACGCAGTATTTT	CASTPGSPISTDTQYF
TRBD2	TRBV6-1	15	-	TRBJ2-5	TGTGCCAGCAGGAGACTAGCGGGCCGCCAAGAGACCCAGTACTTC	CASRRLAGRQETQYF
-	TRBV6-5	14	few	TRBJ2-3	TGTGCCAGCAGTTATTATGCTAGGACCGATACGCAGTATTTT	CASSYYARTDTQYF
-	TRBV18	12	-	TRBJ1-1	TGTGCCAGCTTCCGCGGCGGCACTGAAGCTTTCTTT	CASFRGGTEAFF
-	TRBV18	14	-	TRBJ1-1	TGTGCCAGCTCACCCCCGAGCTTGCAAGGAGAAGCTTTCTTT	CASSPPSLQGEAFF
-	TRBV7-3	17	once	TRBJ1-1	TGTGCCAGCAGCTTAACGGCCCCAAGGGCTTCGAACACTGAAGCTTTCTTT	CASSLTAPRASNTEAFF
-	TRBV7-9	13	-	TRBJ1-1	TGTGCCAGCAGCTTACTCCGACAGTCCGAAGCTTTCTTT	CASSLLRQSEAFF
TRBD1	TRBV5-1	14	-	TRBJ2-7	TGCGCCAGCAGCTTGGACAGGGGGCCCTACGAGCAGTACTTC	CASSLDRGPYEQYF
TRBD2	TRBV6-5	15	-	TRBJ2-5	TGTGCCAGCAAAGGACTAGCGGGAGGGCCGGAGACCCAGTACTTC	CASKGLAGGPETQYF
-	TRBV27	14	-	TRBJ2-3	TGTGCCAGCAGTTTCGGACCCTATTCAGATACGCAGTATTTT	CASSFGPYSDTQYF
-	TRBV5-5	14	-	TRBJ1-2	TGTGCCAGCAGCTTGGCGGCAGGGAGGTATGGCTACACCTTC	CASSLAAGRYGYTF
-	TRBV6-1	14	-	TRBJ2-7	TGTGCCAGCAGAGTCGGCGAAGACTACGACGAGCAGTACTTC	CASRVGEDYDEQYF
TRBD2	TRBV27	21	-	TRBJ2-5	TGTGCCAGCAGAGAGAGACCCGAAGGACTAGCGGGAGAATTAATTTGGGAGACCCAGTACTTC	CASRERPEGLAGELIWETQYF
-	TRBV9	13	medium-sized	TRBJ2-1	TGTGCCAGCAGCGAGAGCTCCTACAATGAGCAGTTCTTC	CASSESSYNEQFF
-	TRBV10-3	18	-	TRBJ2-6	TGTGCCATCAGTGAAAGGGCAGGGAGTTCTTCTGGGGCCAACGTCCTGACTTTC	CAISERAGSSSGANVLTF
TRBD2	TRBV27	19	few	TRBJ2-2	TGTGCCAGCACTGGGACCAAGGCTAGCGGGAGTTATCCCACCCGGGAGCTGTTTTTT	CASTGTKASGSYPTRELFF
-	TRBV19	12	-	TRBJ1-5	TGTGCCAGTAGTATGGGGGAACAGCCCCAGCATTTT	CASSMGEQPQHF
-	TRBV28	13	-	TRBJ2-7	TGTGCCAGCAGGACAGACGGTTCCTACGAGCAGTACTTC	CASRTDGSYEQYF
TRBD1	TRBV7-9	12	-	TRBJ1-2	TGTGCCAGCAGCCTGGGACAGGGGAGCTACACCTTC	CASSLGQGSYTF